The clone carrying this T cell receptor (beta chain) has more than one count but fewer than ten. As yet, its antigen is unknown. This CDR3 has 12 amino acids. Germline V gene data show CDR1 as MNHEY and CDR2 as SVGAGI. V gave up 6 bases and J gave up 7 bases, with 12 bases separating them. Template switching added a universal primer site; cDNA carried unique molecular identifiers. In TCRdb, the 5' RACE reads were re-called with MiXCR into one record per CDR3 protein. This table has some 320,000 distinct CDR3 sequences, roughly 12% appearing once. These data are taken from a study of identical twins. Study-level results: With beta out-of-frame sequences, excess sharing by twins was weaker. Cross-sectional statistical analysis, not tracking of the same donors, underpinned the conclusions. Models predicted less out-of-frame TCR alpha sharing in monozygotic twins than was found.

This sample was shared with a second study, whose subject was yellow fever vaccine responses in identical twins.

Source material: CD8+ T cells sorted from blood. The TCR sequence derives from a woman between 18 and 29 years old in good health. The chain uses TRBV6-5 and TRBJ1-1, with D uncertain. CDR3 region: CASRRQNHEAFF. In DNA form, the CDR3 reads TGTGCCAGCAGACGGCAGAACCATGAAGCTTTCTTT.